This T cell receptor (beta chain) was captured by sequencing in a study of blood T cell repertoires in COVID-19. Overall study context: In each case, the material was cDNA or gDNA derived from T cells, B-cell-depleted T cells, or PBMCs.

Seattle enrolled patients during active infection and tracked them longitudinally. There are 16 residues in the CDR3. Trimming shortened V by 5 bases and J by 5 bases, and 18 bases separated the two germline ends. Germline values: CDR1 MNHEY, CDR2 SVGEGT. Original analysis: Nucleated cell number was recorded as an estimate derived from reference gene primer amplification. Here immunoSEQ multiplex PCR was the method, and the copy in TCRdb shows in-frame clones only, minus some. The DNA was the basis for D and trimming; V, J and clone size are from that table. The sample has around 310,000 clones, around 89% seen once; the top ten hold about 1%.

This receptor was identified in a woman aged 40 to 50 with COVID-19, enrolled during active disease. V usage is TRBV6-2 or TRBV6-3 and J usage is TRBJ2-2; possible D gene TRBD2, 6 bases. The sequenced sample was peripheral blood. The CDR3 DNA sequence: TGTGCCAGCAGTACCACTAGACGTGGAGGGACCGGGGAGCTGTTTTTT. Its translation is CASSTTRRGGTGELFF.